The present entry profiles one TCR beta chain with its context. The data derive from a study of shared clonotypes between healthy human individuals. The V gene lost 3 bases and the J gene lost 7 bases, with 19 bases spanning the gap. The germline V gene has CDR1 SEHNR and CDR2 FQNEAQ (reference sequence). This CDR3 contains 16 residues. The table came from immunoSEQ multiplex PCR; TCRdb's copy has only in-frame clones and leaves some out. The sample records some 2,500,000 clones, just under 95% being singletons. The rearrangement joins TRBV7-9 to TRBJ2-1; a weak D match, TRBD2 (7 bases). Source material: naive CD4+ T cells from PBMCs. Subset described: CD45RA+ positively selected. This sequence was found in a man between 18 and 35 years old in good health. Some clones in this sample may be carry-over from other donors' samples. CDR3: CASSLGPGGLGNEQFF. The CDR3 coding sequence is TGTGCCAGCAGCTTGGGCCCGGGGGGCTTAGGTAATGAGCAGTTCTTC.